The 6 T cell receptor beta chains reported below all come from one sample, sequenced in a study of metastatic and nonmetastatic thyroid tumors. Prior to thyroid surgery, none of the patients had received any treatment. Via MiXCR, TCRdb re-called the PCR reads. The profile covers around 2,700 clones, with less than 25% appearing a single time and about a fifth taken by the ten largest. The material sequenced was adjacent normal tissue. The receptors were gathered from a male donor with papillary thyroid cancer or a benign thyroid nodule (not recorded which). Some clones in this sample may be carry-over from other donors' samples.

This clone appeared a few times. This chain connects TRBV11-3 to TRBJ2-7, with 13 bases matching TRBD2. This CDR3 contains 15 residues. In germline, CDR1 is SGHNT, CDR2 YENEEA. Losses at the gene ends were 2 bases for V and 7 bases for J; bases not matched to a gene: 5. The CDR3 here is CASSLRLAGGSEQYF. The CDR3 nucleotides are TGTGCCAGCAGCTTAAGACTAGCGGGAGGTAGTGAGCAGTACTTC.

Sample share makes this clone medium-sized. The CDR3 nucleotides read TGCAGTGCTAGAGATGCTAGGATCGACACCGGGGAGCTGTTTTTT. This gives the protein CSARDARIDTGELFF. The genes are TRBV20-1 and TRBJ2-2; D not certain. This CDR3 comprises 15 residues. Per the germline V gene, CDR1 is DFQATT and CDR2 is SNEGSKA (reference sequence). V was shortened by 0 bases and J by 3 bases, with 11 bases between the two germline ends.

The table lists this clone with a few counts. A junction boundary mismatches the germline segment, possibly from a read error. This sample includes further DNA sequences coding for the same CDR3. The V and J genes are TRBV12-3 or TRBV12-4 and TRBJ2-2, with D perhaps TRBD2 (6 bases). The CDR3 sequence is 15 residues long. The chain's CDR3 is CASRSSDINTVELFF. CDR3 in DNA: TGTGCCAGCAGGTCTAGCGATATCAACACCGTGGAGCTGTTTTTT.

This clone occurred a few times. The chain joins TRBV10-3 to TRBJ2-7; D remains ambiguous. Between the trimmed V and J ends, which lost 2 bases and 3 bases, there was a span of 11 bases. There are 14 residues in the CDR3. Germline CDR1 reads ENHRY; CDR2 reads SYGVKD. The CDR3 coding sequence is TGTGCCATCAGTGAGGGGTATTCAGACTACGAGCAGTACGTC. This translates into CAISEGYSDYEQYV.

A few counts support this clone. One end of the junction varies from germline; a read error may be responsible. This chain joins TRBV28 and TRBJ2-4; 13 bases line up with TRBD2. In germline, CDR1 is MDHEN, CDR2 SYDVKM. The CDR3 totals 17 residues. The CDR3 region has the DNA TGTGCCAGCAGCCCCGGGACTAGCGGGATAGCAAAAAACATTCAGCACTTC. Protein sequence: CASSPGTSGIAKNIQHF.

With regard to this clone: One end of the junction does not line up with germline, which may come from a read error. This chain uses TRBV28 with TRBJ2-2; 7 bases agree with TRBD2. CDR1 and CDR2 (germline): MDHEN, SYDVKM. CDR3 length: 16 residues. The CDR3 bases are TGTGCCAGCAGTTCTCCGGGACTATCTATCACCGGGGAGCCGTTTTTT. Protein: CASSSPGLSITGEPFF.